Each of the 3 T cell receptor beta chains below was sequenced from the same sample in a study of cytomegalovirus exposure and HLA in healthy donors. It was with 60 Vbeta and 13 Jbeta primers that the PCR ran. Sequencing was performed with immunoSEQ multiplex PCR; in TCRdb, only in-frame clones are kept and a portion is missing. Among under 150,000 clones listed, 65% to 85% were seen once. Material for sequencing was PBMCs. Receptors originate from a male donor in good health and CMV-seronegative.

The sample holds a few counts of this clone. The chain links TRBV9 to TRBJ1-2, with 12 bases fitting TRBD1. The V gene's germline CDR1 is SGDLS and CDR2 YYNGEE. This CDR3 region has 18 residues. The V gene end was trimmed by 6 bases and the J gene end by 4 bases; junction bases not matched to a gene: 16. CDR3 region: CASTLTPSGTGGFYGYTF. As DNA, the CDR3 is TGTGCCAGCACCCTCACCCCATCCGGGACAGGGGGCTTCTATGGCTACACCTTC.

CDR3 nucleotides: TGTGCCAGCAGCTTAGGGGACTACGAGCAGTACTTC. This codes for CASSLGDYEQYF. The genes are TRBV5-4 and TRBJ2-7; D may be TRBD1 (5 bases). V was shortened by 2 bases and J by 3 bases, with 6 bases between the two germline ends. CDR1 is SGHNT, CDR2 YYREEE, per germline (reference sequence). The CDR3 is 12 amino acids.

The chain joins TRBV6-5 to TRBJ1-1; TRBD1 matches at 8 bases. The germline V gene has CDR1 MNHEY and CDR2 SVGAGI. The V segment lost 0 bases and the J segment 1 base; nucleotides outside the gene matches: 4. CDR3 length: 16 residues. In nucleotides, the CDR3 is TGTGCCAGCAGTTACTCGACAGGGGCTACGAACACTGAAGCTTTCTTT. Amino acid sequence: CASSYSTGATNTEAFF.